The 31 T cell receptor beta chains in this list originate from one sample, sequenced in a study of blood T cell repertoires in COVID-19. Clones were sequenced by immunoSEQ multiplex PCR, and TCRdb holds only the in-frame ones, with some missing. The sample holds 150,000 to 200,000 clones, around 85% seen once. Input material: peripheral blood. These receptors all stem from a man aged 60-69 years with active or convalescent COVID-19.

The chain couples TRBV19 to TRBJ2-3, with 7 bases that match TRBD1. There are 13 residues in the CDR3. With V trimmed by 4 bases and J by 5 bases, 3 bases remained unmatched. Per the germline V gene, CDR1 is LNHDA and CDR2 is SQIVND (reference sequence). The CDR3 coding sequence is TGTGCCAGTAGTAGCCAGGGGGTAGATACGCAGTATTTT. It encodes CASSSQGVDTQYF.

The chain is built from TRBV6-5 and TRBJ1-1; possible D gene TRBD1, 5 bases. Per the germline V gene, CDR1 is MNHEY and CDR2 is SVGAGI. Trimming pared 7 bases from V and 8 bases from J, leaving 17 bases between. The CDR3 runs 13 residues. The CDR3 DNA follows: TGTGCCAGCAAAATAGACCCCCCAGGGGAAGCTTTCTTT. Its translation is CASKIDPPGEAFF.

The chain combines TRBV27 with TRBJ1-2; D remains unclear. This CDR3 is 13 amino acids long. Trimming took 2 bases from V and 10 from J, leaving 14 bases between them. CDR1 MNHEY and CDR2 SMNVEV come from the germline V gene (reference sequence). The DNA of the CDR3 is TGTGCCAGCAGTTTAATCGGGAATTCAGACTACACCTTC. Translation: CASSLIGNSDYTF.

CDR3 protein: CASSGPSGRSTGELFF. For the CDR3, the DNA is TGTGCCAGTAGCGGCCCTAGCGGGAGGTCCACCGGGGAGCTGTTTTTT. The gene calls are TRBV19 and TRBJ2-2; 11 bases agree with TRBD2. Germline V lookup: CDR1 LNHDA, CDR2 SQIVND (reference sequence). There are 16 residues in the CDR3. J gave up 4 bases and V 6 bases, and 7 bases lay outside the gene matches.

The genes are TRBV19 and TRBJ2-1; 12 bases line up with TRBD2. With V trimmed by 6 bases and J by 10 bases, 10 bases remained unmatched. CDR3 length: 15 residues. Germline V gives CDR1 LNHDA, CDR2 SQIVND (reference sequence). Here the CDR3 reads CASSPLAGGLHEQFF. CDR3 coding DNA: TGTGCCAGTAGCCCACTAGCGGGAGGACTTCACGAGCAGTTCTTC.

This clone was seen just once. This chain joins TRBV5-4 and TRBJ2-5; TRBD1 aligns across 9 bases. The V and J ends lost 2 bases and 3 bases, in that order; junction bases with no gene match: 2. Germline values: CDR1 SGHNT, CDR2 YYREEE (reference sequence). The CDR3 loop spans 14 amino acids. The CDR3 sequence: CASSFRTGEETQYF. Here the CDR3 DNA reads TGTGCCAGCAGCTTTAGGACAGGGGAAGAGACCCAGTACTTC. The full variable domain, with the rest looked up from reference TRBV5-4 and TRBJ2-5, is ETGVTQSPTHLIKTRGQQVTLRCSSQSGHNTVSWYQQALGQGPQFIFQYYREEENGRGNFPPRFSGLQFPNYSSELNVNALELDDSALYLCASSFRTGEETQYFGPGTRLLVL.

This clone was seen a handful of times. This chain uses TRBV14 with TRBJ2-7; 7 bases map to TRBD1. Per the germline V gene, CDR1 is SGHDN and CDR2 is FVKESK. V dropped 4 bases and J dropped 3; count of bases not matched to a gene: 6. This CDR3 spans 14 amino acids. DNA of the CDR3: TGTGCCAGCAGCCGGGAGACAGGGTACTACGAGCAGTACTTC. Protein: CASSRETGYYEQYF.

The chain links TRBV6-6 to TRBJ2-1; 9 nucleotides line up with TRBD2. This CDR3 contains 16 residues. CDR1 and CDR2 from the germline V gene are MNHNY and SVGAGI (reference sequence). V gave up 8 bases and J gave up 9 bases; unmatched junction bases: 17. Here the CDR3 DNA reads TGTGCCAGCCACTCCCCCCAAGCGGGGGGTAAGGGTGAGCAGTTCTTC. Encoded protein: CASHSPQAGGKGEQFF.

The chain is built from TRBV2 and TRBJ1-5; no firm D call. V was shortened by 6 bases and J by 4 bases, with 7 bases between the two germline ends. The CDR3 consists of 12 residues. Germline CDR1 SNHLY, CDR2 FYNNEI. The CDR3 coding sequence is TGTGCCAGCAGGTCTCCTAATCAGCCCCAGCATTTT. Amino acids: CASRSPNQPQHF.

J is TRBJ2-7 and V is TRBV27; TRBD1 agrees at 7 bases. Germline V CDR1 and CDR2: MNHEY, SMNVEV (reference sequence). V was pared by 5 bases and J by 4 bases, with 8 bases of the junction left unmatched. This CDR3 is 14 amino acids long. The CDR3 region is CASSPRQGRYEQYF. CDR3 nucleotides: TGTGCCAGCAGTCCCCGACAGGGCAGGTACGAGCAGTACTTC.

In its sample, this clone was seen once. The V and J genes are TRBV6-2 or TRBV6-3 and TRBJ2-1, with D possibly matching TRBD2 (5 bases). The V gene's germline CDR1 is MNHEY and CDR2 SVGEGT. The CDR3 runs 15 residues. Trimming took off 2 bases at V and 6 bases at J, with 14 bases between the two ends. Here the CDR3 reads CASSYTGSGSNEQFF. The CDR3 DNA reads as TGTGCCAGCAGTTACACGGGGTCAGGTTCCAATGAGCAGTTCTTC.

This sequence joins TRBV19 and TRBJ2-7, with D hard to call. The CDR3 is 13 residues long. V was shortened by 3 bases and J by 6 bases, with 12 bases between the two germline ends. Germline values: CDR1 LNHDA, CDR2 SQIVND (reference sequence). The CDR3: CASSIPPSGEQYF. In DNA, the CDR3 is TGTGCCAGTAGTATCCCCCCCTCCGGCGAGCAGTACTTC.

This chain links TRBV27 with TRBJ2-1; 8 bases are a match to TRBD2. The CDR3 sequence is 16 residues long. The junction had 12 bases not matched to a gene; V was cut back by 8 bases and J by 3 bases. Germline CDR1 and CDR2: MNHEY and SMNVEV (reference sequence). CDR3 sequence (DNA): TGTGCCAGCTTCCTTTTTGGGGGACTAGACTACAATGAGCAGTTCTTC. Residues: CASFLFGGLDYNEQFF.

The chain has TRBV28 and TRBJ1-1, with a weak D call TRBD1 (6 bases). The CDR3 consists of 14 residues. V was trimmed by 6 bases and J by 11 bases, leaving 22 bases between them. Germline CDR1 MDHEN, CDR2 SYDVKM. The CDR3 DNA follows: TGTGCCAGCAGCCTCGGATTACAGGGACGGTATGCTTTCTTT. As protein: CASSLGLQGRYAFF. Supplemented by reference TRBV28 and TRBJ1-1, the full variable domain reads DVKVTQSSRYLVKRTGEKVFLECVQDMDHENMFWYRQDPGLGLRLIYFSYDVKMKEKGDIPEGYSVSREKKERFSLILESASTNQTSMYLCASSLGLQGRYAFFGQGTRLTVV.

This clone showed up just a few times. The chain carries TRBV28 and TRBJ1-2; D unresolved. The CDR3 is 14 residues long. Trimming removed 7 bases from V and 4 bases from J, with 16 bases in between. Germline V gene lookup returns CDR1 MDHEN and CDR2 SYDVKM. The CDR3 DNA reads TGTGCCAGCATAAGCGAGAGGCTTATCTATGGCTACACCTTC. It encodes CASISERLIYGYTF.

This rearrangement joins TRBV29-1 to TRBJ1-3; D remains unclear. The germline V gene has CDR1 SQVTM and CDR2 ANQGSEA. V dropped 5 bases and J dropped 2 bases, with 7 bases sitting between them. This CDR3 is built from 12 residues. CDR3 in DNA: TGCAGCGTTCAGGTCACTGGAAACACCATATATTTT. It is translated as CSVQVTGNTIYF.

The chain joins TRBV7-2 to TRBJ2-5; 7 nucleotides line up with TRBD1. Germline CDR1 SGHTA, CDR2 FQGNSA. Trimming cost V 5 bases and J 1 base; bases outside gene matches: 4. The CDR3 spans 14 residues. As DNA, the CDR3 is TGTGCCAGCAGCCCGGGACAGATCCAAGAGACCCAGTACTTC. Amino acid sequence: CASSPGQIQETQYF.

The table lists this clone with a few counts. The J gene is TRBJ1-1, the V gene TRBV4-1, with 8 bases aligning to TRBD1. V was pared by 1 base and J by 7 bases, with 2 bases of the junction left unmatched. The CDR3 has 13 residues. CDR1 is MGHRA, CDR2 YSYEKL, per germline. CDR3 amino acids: CASSQGTGLEAFF. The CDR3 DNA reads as TGCGCCAGCAGCCAAGGGACAGGGCTTGAAGCTTTCTTT.

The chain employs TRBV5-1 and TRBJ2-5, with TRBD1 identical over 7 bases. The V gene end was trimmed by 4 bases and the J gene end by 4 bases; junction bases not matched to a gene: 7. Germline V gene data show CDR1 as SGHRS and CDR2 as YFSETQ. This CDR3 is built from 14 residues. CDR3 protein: CASSQSPGGETQYF. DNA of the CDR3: TGCGCCAGCAGCCAAAGCCCAGGGGGAGAGACCCAGTACTTC.

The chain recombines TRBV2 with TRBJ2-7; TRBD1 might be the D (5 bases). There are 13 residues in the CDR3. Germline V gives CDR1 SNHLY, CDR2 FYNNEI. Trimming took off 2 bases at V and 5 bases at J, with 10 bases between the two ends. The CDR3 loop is CASSEMKTDEQYF. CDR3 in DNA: TGTGCCAGCAGTGAAATGAAGACAGACGAGCAGTACTTC.

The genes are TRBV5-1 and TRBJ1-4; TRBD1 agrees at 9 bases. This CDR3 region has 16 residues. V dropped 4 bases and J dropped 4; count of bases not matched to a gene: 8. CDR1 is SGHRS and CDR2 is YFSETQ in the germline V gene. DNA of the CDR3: TGCGCCAGCAGCCCTCTAGGGGGACAGGGTAATGAAAAACTGTTTTTT. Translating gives CASSPLGGQGNEKLFF.

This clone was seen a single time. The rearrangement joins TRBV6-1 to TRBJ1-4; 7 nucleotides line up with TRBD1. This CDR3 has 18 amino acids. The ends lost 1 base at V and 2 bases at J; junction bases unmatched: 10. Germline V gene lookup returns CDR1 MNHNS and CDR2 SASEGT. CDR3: CASSEVGGVGTTNEKLFF. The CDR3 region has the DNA TGTGCCAGCAGTGAAGTAGGGGGCGTCGGGACGACTAATGAAAAACTGTTTTTT.

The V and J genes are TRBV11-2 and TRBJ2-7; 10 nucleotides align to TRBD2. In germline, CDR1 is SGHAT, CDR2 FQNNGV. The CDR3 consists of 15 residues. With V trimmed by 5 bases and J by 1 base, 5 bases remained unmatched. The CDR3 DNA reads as TGTGCCAGCAGCAAAACTAGCGGGATTTCCTACGAGCAGTACTTC. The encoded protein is CASSKTSGISYEQYF.

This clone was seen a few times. CDR3 nucleotide sequence: TGCGCCAGCAGCTTTCAGGGGGCCGGAGAGACCCAGTACTTC. It translates to CASSFQGAGETQYF. The V gene is TRBV4-1, the J gene TRBJ2-5; 8 positions match TRBD1. Germline values: CDR1 MGHRA, CDR2 YSYEKL. The trim removed 5 bases at V and 4 bases at J, leaving 6 bases unmatched. This CDR3 is built from 14 residues.

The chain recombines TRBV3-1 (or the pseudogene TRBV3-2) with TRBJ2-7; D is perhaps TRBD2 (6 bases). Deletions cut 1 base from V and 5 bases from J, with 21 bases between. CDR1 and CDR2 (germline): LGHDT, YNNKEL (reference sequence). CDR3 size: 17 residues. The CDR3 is CASSQALRMGGLHEQYF. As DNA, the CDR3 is TGTGCCAGCAGCCAAGCCCTTCGGATGGGGGGACTTCACGAGCAGTACTTC.

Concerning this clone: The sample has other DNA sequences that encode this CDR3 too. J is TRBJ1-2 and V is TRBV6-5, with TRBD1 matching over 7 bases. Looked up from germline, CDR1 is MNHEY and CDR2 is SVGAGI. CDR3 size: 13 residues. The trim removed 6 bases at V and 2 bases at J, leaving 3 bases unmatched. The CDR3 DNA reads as TGTGCCAGCAGGCCGGGACAGAACTATGGCTACACCTTC. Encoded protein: CASRPGQNYGYTF.

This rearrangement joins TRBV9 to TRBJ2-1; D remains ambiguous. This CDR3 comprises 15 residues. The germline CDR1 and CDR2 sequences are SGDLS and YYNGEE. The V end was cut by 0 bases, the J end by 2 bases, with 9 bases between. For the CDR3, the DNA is TGTGCCAGCAGCGTAGGTCGCGGTGCCTACAATGAGCAGTTCTTC. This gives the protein CASSVGRGAYNEQFF.

In nucleotides, the CDR3 is TGCAGTGCTGGCGGAGACGAGACCCAGTACTTC. This encodes CSAGGDETQYF. The chain couples TRBV20-1 to TRBJ2-5; D is uncertain. Germline V gene sequence: CDR1 DFQATT, CDR2 SNEGSKA (reference sequence). The germline V and J ends were trimmed by 5 bases and 5 bases, with 9 bases remaining between them. The CDR3 sequence is 11 residues long.

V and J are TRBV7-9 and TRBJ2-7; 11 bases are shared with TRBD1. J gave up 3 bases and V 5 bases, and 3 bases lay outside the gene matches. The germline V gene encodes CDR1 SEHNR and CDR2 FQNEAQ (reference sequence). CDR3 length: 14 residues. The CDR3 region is CASSGQGALYEQYF. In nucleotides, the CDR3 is TGTGCCAGCAGCGGACAGGGGGCCCTCTACGAGCAGTACTTC.

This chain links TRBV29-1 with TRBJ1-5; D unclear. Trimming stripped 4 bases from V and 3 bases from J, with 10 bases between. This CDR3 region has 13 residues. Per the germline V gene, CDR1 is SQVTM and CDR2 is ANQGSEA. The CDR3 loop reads CSVANAVNQPQHF. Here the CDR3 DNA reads TGCAGCGTTGCAAACGCGGTCAATCAGCCCCAGCATTTT.

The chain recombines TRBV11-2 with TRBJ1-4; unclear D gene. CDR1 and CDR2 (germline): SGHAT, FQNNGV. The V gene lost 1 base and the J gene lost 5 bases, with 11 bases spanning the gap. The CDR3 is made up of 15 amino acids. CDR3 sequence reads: CASSLGGSSNEKLFF. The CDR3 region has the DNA TGTGCCAGCAGCTTAGGCGGCAGCTCAAATGAAAAACTGTTTTTT.